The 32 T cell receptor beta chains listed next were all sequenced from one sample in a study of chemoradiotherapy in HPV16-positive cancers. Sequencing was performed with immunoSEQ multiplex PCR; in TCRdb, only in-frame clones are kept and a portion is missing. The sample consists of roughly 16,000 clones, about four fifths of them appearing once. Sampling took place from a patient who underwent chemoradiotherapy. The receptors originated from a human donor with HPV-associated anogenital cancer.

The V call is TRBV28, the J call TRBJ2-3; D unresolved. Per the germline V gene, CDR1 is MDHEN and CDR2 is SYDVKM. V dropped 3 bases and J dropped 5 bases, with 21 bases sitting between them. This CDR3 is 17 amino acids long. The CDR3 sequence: CASSFFRRREQRDTQYF. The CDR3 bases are TGTGCCAGCAGTTTTTTCAGGCGCAGAGAGCAGAGAGATACGCAGTATTTT.

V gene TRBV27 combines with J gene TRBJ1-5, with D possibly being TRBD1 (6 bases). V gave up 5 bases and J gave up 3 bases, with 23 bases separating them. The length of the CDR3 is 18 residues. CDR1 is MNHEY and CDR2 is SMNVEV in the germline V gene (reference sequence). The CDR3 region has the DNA TGTGCCAGCAGTCAAACTTTTCTAACGACAGGTTCCAATCAGCCCCAGCATTTT. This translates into CASSQTFLTTGSNQPQHF.

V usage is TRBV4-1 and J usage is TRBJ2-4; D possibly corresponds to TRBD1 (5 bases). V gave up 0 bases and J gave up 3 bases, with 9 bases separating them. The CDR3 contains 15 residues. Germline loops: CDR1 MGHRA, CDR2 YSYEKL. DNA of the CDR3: TGCGCCAGCAGCCAAGAACAGGTGGGCAAAAACATTCAGTACTTC. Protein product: CASSQEQVGKNIQYF.

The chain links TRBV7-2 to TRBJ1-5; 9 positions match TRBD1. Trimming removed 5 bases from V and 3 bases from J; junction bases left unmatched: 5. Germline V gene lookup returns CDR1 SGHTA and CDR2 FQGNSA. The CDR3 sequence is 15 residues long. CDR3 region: CASSTRTGDNQPQHF. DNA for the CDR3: TGTGCCAGCAGCACCCGGACAGGGGACAATCAGCCCCAGCATTTT.

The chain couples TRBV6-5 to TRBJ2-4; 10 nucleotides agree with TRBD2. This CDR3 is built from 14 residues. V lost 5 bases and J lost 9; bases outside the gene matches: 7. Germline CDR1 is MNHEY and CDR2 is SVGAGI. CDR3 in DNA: TGTGCCAGCAGTAGCCTCCAGCGGGGGGGCATTCAGTACTTC. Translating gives CASSSLQRGGIQYF.

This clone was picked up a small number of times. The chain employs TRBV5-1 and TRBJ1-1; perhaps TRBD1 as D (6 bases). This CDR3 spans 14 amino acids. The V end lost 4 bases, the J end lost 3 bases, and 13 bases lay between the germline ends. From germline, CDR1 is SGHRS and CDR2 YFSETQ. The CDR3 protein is CASSKGHQDTEAFF. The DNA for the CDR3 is TGCGCCAGCAGCAAGGGACACCAGGACACTGAAGCTTTCTTT.

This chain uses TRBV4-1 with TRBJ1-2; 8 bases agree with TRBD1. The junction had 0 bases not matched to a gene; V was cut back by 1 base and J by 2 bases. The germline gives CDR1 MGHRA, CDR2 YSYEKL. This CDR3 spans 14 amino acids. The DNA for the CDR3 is TGCGCCAGCAGCCAAGGGACAGGGAACTATGGCTACACCTTC. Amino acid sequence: CASSQGTGNYGYTF.

This chain's CDR3 is CASSFVMIGPGTEEKLFF. CDR3 in DNA: TGTGCCAGCAGCTTTGTAATGATTGGTCCAGGGACGGAAGAAAAACTGTTTTTT. The gene calls are TRBV5-6 and TRBJ1-4; TRBD1 might be the D (5 bases). Trimming left V 2 bases short and J 8 bases short, with 25 bases between. Germline CDR1 and CDR2: SGHDT and YYEEEE. The CDR3 sequence is 18 residues long.

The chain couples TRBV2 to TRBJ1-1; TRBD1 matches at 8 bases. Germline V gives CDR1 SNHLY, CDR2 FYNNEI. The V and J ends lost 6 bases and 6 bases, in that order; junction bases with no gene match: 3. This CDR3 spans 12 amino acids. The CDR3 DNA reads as TGTGCCAGCAGCGGACAGGGACCTGAAGCTTTCTTT. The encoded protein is CASSGQGPEAFF.

The CDR3 loop is CASASGVPKETQYF. CDR3 DNA sequence: TGCGCCAGCGCCTCCGGGGTTCCAAAAGAGACCCAGTACTTC. This chain links TRBV5-1 with TRBJ2-5, with D perhaps matching TRBD2 (5 bases). The V end lost 7 bases, the J end lost 3 bases, and 16 bases lay between the germline ends. CDR1 is SGHRS, CDR2 YFSETQ, per germline. This CDR3 spans 14 amino acids.

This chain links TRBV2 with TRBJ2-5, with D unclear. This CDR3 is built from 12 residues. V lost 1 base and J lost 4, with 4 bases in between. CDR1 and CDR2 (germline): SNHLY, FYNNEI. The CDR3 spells CASSEDTETQYF. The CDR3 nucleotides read TGTGCCAGCAGTGAAGACACAGAGACCCAGTACTTC.

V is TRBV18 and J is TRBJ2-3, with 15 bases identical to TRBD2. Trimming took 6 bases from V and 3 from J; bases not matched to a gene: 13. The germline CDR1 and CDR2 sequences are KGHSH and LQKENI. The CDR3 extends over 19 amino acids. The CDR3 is CASSRRTSGGGLLTDTQYF. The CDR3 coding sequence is TGTGCCAGCTCCCGTCGGACTAGCGGGGGGGGGCTCCTAACAGATACGCAGTATTTT.

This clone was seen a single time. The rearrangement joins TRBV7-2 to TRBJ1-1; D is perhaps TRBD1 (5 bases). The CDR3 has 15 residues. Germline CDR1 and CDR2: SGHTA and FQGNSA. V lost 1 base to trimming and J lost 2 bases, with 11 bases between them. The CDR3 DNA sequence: TGTGCCAGCAGCTTAGGGGGCTTAGGTAACACTGAAGCTTTCTTT. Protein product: CASSLGGLGNTEAFF. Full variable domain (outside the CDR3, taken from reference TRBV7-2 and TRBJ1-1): GAGVSQSPSNKVTEKGKDVELRCDPISGHTALYWYRQSLGQGLEFLIYFQGNSAPDKSGLPSDRFSAERTGGSVSTLTIQRTQQEDSAVYLCASSLGGLGNTEAFFGQGTRLTVV.

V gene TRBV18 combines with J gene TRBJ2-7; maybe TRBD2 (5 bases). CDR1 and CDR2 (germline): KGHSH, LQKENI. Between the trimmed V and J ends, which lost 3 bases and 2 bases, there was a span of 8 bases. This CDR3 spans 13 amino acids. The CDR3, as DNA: TGTGCCAGCTCACCTGGACTTGCCTACGAGCAGTACTTC. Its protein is CASSPGLAYEQYF.

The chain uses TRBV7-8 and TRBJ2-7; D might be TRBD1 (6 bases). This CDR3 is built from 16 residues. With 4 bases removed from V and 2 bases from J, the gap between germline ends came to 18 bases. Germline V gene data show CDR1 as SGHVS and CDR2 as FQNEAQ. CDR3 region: CASSSLQGPNTYEQYF. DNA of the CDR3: TGTGCCAGCAGCTCGCTTCAGGGGCCTAATACCTACGAGCAGTACTTC.

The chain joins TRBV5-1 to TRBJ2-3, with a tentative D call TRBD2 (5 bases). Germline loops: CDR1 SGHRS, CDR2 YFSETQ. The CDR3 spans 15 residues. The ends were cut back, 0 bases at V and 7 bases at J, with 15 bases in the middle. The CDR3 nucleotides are TGCGCCAGCAGCTTGGCTCCGGGAAGCGAGTATACGCAGTATTTT. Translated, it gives CASSLAPGSEYTQYF.

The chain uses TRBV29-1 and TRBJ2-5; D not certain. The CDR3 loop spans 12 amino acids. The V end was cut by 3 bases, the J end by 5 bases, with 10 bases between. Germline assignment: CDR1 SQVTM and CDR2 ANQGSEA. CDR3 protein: CSVDPRGETQYF. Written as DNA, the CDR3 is TGCAGCGTTGACCCTCGAGGCGAGACCCAGTACTTC.

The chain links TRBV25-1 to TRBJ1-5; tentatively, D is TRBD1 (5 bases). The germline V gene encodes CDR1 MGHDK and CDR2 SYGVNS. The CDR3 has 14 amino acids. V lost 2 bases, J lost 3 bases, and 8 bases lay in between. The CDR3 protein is CASSEGGVNQPQHF. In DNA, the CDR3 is TGTGCCAGCAGTGAAGGGGGGGTCAATCAGCCCCAGCATTTT.

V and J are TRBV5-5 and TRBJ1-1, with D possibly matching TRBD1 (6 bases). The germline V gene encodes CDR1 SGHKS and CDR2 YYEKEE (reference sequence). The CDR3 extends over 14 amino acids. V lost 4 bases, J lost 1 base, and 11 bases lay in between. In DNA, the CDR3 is TGTGCCAGCAGCCAGAGGACAGAGAACACTGAAGCTTTCTTT. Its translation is CASSQRTENTEAFF.

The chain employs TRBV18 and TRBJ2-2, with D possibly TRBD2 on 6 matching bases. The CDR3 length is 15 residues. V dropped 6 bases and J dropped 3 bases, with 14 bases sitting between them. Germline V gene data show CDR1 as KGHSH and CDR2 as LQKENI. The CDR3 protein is CASSQGLYDTGELFF. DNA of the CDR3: TGTGCCAGCTCCCAGGGACTCTACGACACCGGGGAGCTGTTTTTT.

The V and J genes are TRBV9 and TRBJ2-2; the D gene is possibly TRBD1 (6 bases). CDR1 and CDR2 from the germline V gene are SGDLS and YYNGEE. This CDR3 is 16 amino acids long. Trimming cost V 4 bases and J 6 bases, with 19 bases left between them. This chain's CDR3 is CASSPRDLEGAGELFF. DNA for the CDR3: TGTGCCAGCAGCCCTCGGGACCTCGAGGGGGCCGGGGAGCTGTTTTTT.

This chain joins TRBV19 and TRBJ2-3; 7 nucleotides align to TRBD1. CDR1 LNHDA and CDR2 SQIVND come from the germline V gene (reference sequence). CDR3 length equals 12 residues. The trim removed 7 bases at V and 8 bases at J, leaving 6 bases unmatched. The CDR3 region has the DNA TGTGCCAGTAACAGGGGAGAAGGTACGCAGTATTTT. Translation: CASNRGEGTQYF.

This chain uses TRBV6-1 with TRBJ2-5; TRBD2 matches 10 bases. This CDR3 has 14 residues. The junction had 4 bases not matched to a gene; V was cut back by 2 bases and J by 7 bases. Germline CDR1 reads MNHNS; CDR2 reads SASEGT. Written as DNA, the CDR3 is TGTGCCAGCAGTGAATCAGTAGCGGGGGGGACCCAGTACTTC. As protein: CASSESVAGGTQYF.

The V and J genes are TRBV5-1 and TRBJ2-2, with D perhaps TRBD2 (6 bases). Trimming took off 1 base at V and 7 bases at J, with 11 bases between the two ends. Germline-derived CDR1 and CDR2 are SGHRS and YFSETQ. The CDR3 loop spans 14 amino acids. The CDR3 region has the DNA TGCGCCAGCAGCTTGTATGCGGAGGGCGGGGAGCTGTTTTTT. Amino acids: CASSLYAEGGELFF. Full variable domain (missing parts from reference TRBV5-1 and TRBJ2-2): KAGVTQTPRYLIKTRGQQVTLSCSPISGHRSVSWYQQTPGQGLQFLFEYFSETQRNKGNFPGRFSGRQFSNSRSEMNVSTLELGDSALYLCASSLYAEGGELFFGEGSRLTVL.

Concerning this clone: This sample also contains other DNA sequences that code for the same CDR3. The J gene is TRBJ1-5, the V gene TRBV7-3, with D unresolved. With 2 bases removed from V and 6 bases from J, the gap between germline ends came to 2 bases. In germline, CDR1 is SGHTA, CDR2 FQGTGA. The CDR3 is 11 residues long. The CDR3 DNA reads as TGTGCCAGCAGCTTAGGTCAGCCCCAGCATTTT. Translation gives CASSLGQPQHF.

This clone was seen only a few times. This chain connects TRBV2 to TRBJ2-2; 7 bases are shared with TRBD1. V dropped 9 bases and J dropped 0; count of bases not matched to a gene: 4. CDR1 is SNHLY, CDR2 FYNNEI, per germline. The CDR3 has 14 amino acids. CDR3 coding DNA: TGTGCCAGTCTAGGGACAGCGAACACCGGGGAGCTGTTTTTT. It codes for CASLGTANTGELFF.

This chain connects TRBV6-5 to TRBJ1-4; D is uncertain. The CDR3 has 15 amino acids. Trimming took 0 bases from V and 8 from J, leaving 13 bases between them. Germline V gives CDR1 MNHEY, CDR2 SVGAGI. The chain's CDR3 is CASSYSSSPGEKLFF. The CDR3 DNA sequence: TGTGCCAGCAGTTACTCGTCGTCCCCGGGAGAAAAACTGTTTTTT.

CDR3 sequence (DNA): TGTGCCAGCAGCTTAGAGGGAAGAACTGAAGCTTTCTTT. It encodes CASSLEGRTEAFF. The J gene is TRBJ1-1, the V gene TRBV7-9; D gene uncertain. V lost 1 base and J 5 bases, leaving 8 bases between the germline ends. Germline assignment: CDR1 SEHNR and CDR2 FQNEAQ (reference sequence). There are 13 residues in the CDR3.

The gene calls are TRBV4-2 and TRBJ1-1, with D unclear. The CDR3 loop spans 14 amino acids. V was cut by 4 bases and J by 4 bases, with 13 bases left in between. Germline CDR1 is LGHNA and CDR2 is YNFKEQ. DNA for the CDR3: TGTGCCAGCAGCCTTTCCGATCGGGGCACTGAAGCTTTCTTT. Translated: CASSLSDRGTEAFF.

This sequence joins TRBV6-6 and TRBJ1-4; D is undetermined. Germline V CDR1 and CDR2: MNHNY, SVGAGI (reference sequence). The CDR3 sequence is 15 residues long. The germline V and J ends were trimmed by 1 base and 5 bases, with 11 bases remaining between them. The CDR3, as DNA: TGTGCCAGCAGTTACTTCGGCGGGCAAAATGAAAAACTGTTTTTT. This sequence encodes CASSYFGGQNEKLFF.

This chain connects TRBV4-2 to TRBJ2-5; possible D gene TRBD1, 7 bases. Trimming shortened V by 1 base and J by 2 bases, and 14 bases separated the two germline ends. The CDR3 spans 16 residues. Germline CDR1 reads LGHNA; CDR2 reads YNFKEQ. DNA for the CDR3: TGTGCCAGCAGCCAAGTCGGAGGGGGCGGACAAGAGACCCAGTACTTC. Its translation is CASSQVGGGGQETQYF.

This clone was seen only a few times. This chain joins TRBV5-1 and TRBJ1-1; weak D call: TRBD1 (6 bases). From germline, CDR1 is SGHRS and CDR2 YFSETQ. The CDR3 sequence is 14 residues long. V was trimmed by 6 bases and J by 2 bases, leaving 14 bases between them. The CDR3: CASNVDSLNTEAFF. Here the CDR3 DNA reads TGCGCCAGCAACGTGGACAGTTTAAACACTGAAGCTTTCTTT. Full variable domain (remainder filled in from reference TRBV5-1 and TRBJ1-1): KAGVTQTPRYLIKTRGQQVTLSCSPISGHRSVSWYQQTPGQGLQFLFEYFSETQRNKGNFPGRFSGRQFSNSRSEMNVSTLELGDSALYLCASNVDSLNTEAFFGQGTRLTVV.